This TCR beta chain was found in a study of shared T cell receptors in the human thymus. The CDR3 has 15 residues. Deletions cut 1 base from V and 5 bases from J, with 15 bases between. CDR1 and CDR2 from the germline V gene are MGHDK and SYGVNS. Repertoires were generated with immunoSEQ multiplex PCR, while TCRdb's copy carries only in-frame clones and drops some. The table has hundreds of thousands of clones, more than 85% seen once. This TCR derives from a human donor. Sequences were obtained from thymocytes. The chain employs TRBV25-1 and TRBJ2-7, with unresolved D. The CDR3 DNA reads as TGTGCCAGCAGTGAATTATCCAGCCACGGCCACGAGCAGTACTTC. Amino acids: CASSELSSHGHEQYF.